Below are 24 T cell receptor beta chains sequenced from a single sample in a study of blood T cell repertoires in COVID-19. Profiled with immunoSEQ multiplex PCR; TCRdb holds only in-frame clones, not every one. The sample has 45,000 to 55,000 clones, around 90% seen once. Sequenced material: peripheral blood. Receptor source: a man aged 80 or over with acute or convalescent COVID-19.

J is TRBJ1-1 and V is TRBV28; D unclear. V shed 3 bases and J shed 3 bases, with 11 bases lying between them. Germline lookup yields CDR1 MDHEN and CDR2 SYDVKM. This CDR3 contains 14 residues. This CDR3 is CASSLLIGDTEAFF. DNA of the CDR3: TGTGCCAGCAGTTTGTTGATCGGAGACACTGAAGCTTTCTTT.

V gene TRBV6-1 combines with J gene TRBJ1-6; D gene unclear. This CDR3 has 15 amino acids. The germline CDR1 and CDR2 sequences are MNHNS and SASEGT. Trimming pared 0 bases from V and 7 bases from J, leaving 10 bases between. The CDR3 here is CASSEAEAANSPLHF. DNA for the CDR3: TGTGCCAGCAGTGAAGCGGAGGCCGCGAATTCACCCCTCCACTTT.

The V and J genes are TRBV10-1 and TRBJ2-1; a possible D gene is TRBD2 (6 bases). Trimming stripped 5 bases from V and 4 bases from J, with 12 bases between. The CDR3 covers 14 residues. Germline values: CDR1 WNHNN, CDR2 SYGVQD (reference sequence). The CDR3 sequence is CASSRDGGYNEQFF. CDR3 DNA: TGCGCCAGCAGTCGCGATGGGGGGTACAATGAGCAGTTCTTC.

The chain couples TRBV20-1 to TRBJ2-7, with 8 bases aligning to TRBD2. This CDR3 is built from 15 residues. The V gene's germline CDR1 is DFQATT and CDR2 SNEGSKA (reference sequence). The trim removed 3 bases at V and 3 bases at J, leaving 10 bases unmatched. The CDR3 region is CSASVAGGPHYEQYF. The CDR3 DNA reads TGCAGTGCTAGTGTGGCGGGGGGCCCTCACTACGAGCAGTACTTC.

CDR3 bases: TGTGCCACCCTCCGAGCGGGGGGGCCAAATGAGCAGTTCTTC. As protein: CATLRAGGPNEQFF. V and J are TRBV6-5 and TRBJ2-1; 10 nucleotides agree with TRBD2. Germline values: CDR1 MNHEY, CDR2 SVGAGI. Trimming took 10 bases from V and 7 from J; bases not matched to a gene: 10. This CDR3 region has 14 residues.

This clone appeared once. The chain carries TRBV5-8 and TRBJ2-6, with D unclear. The CDR3 totals 16 residues. The germline V gene encodes CDR1 SGHTS and CDR2 YDEGEE. V gave up 4 bases and J gave up 4 bases, with 15 bases separating them. In DNA, the CDR3 is TGTGCCAGCAGCCAGGCAGTGGCACACGGGGCCAACGTCCTGACTTTC. This encodes CASSQAVAHGANVLTF.

This chain links TRBV5-4 with TRBJ1-6, with D maybe TRBD1 (6 bases). V dropped 4 bases and J dropped 4 bases, with 21 bases sitting between them. The germline gives CDR1 SGHNT, CDR2 YYREEE (reference sequence). The CDR3 is made up of 18 amino acids. The CDR3: CASSGGQNLALYNSPLHF. In DNA form, the CDR3 reads TGTGCCAGCAGCGGCGGACAGAATTTGGCTTTATATAATTCACCCCTCCACTTT.

The chain employs TRBV19 and TRBJ1-5, with D tentatively TRBD1 (6 bases). The germline CDR1 and CDR2 sequences are LNHDA and SQIVND (reference sequence). There are 14 residues in the CDR3. The germline V and J ends were trimmed by 5 bases and 2 bases, with 10 bases remaining between them. The CDR3 loop reads CASSARGGNQPQHF. In nucleotides, the CDR3 is TGTGCCAGTAGTGCCAGGGGTGGCAATCAGCCCCAGCATTTT.

The rearrangement joins TRBV18 to TRBJ1-1; a possible D gene is TRBD1 (5 bases). The CDR3 loop spans 12 amino acids. Germline assignment: CDR1 KGHSH and CDR2 LQKENI. V lost 1 base to trimming and J lost 7 bases, with 7 bases between them. The CDR3 sequence: CASSPRQGEAFF. The CDR3 DNA reads TGTGCCAGCTCACCACGGCAGGGTGAAGCTTTCTTT.

This clone appeared a single time. The chain uses TRBV6-5 and TRBJ1-2, with D perhaps matching TRBD1 (5 bases). Between the trimmed V and J ends, which lost 7 bases and 1 base, there was a span of 7 bases. In germline, CDR1 is MNHEY, CDR2 SVGAGI. The CDR3 has 12 residues. Here the CDR3 reads CASIGVNYGYTF. CDR3 in DNA: TGTGCCAGCATAGGGGTTAACTATGGCTACACCTTC.

The chain has TRBV6-5 and TRBJ1-6; 7 bases match TRBD1. The CDR3 consists of 15 residues. V gave up 7 bases and J gave up 4 bases; unmatched junction bases: 7. The germline V gene has CDR1 MNHEY and CDR2 SVGAGI. CDR3 in amino acids: CASKTRDSYNSPLHF. The CDR3 DNA follows: TGTGCCAGCAAAACCCGGGACAGTTATAATTCACCCCTCCACTTT.

V is TRBV11-2 and J is TRBJ2-1; no firm D call. V gave up 1 base and J gave up 4 bases, with 8 bases separating them. Germline V gene lookup returns CDR1 SGHAT and CDR2 FQNNGV. The CDR3 totals 14 residues. CDR3 bases: TGTGCCAGCAGCTTAGCAGGCAGGTACAATGAGCAGTTCTTC. Translating gives CASSLAGRYNEQFF.

The chain joins TRBV12-3 or TRBV12-4 to TRBJ1-2, with 8 bases identical to TRBD1. Trimming removed 8 bases from V and 1 base from J; junction bases left unmatched: 0. The CDR3 is 12 amino acids. CDR3 bases: TGTGCCAGCGGACAGGGTAACTATGGCTACACCTTC. Amino acids: CASGQGNYGYTF.

The chain carries TRBV27 and TRBJ1-2; TRBD1 aligns across 10 bases. Germline assignment: CDR1 MNHEY and CDR2 SMNVEV (reference sequence). The CDR3 totals 15 residues. With 5 bases clipped from V and 8 bases from J, the junction kept 11 bases outside the gene matches. In nucleotides, the CDR3 is TGTGCCAGCAGTGTGCGGACAGGGGGGTCAGGGGGCTACACCTTC. It translates to CASSVRTGGSGGYTF.

CDR3 region: CASSLYPGTSLSGDTQYF. As DNA, the CDR3 is TGTGCCAGCAGCTTATACCCCGGGACTAGCCTCAGCGGGGATACGCAGTATTTT. This rearrangement joins TRBV9 to TRBJ2-3; 9 positions agree with TRBD2. Germline CDR1 SGDLS, CDR2 YYNGEE. CDR3 length: 18 amino acids. The V gene end was trimmed by 4 bases and the J gene end by 6 bases; junction bases not matched to a gene: 18.

The rearrangement links TRBV2 to TRBJ1-5; 7 positions match TRBD1. This CDR3 is built from 15 residues. CDR1 is SNHLY and CDR2 is FYNNEI in the germline V gene. J lost 6 bases, V lost 6 bases, and 11 bases had no gene match. The CDR3 region is CASRGVGGRSQPQHF. The CDR3 DNA follows: TGTGCCAGCAGAGGGGTAGGGGGCCGGAGTCAGCCCCAGCATTTT.

The chain employs TRBV20-1 and TRBJ1-3; no clear D. The CDR3 is 16 residues long. CDR1 is DFQATT, CDR2 SNEGSKA, per germline (reference sequence). V was trimmed by 3 bases and J by 1 base, leaving 16 bases between them. The CDR3 sequence is CSASKISFPSGNTIYF. In nucleotides, the CDR3 is TGCAGTGCTAGTAAGATCAGTTTCCCGTCTGGAAACACCATATATTTT.

The chain couples TRBV12-3 or TRBV12-4 to TRBJ1-2; tentative D call: TRBD1 (6 bases). CDR3 length equals 12 residues. Between the trimmed V and J ends, which lost 8 bases and 4 bases, there was a span of 11 bases. The CDR3 loop is CASAGVGYGYTF. For the CDR3, the DNA is TGTGCCAGCGCAGGGGTTGGCTATGGCTACACCTTC.

CDR3 protein: CASSRDRTDTEAFF. Written as DNA, the CDR3 is TGCGCCAGCAGCCGTGACAGAACGGACACTGAAGCTTTCTTT. This sequence joins TRBV5-1 and TRBJ1-1; possibly TRBD1 for D (5 bases). Germline V gene sequence: CDR1 SGHRS, CDR2 YFSETQ. This CDR3 region has 14 residues. Trimming removed 4 bases at V and 3 bases at J, with 13 bases between.

The chain employs TRBV10-3 and TRBJ1-4, with 9 bases identical to TRBD1. V was pared by 8 bases and J by 6 bases, with 4 bases of the junction left unmatched. The CDR3 covers 13 residues. In germline, CDR1 is ENHRY, CDR2 SYGVKD. The CDR3 DNA reads TGTGCCATCTCGGGACAGGGAGATGAAAAACTGTTTTTT. This encodes CAISGQGDEKLFF.

This chain connects TRBV18 to TRBJ1-5; no firm D call. The germline V and J ends were trimmed by 3 bases and 7 bases, with 10 bases remaining between them. The CDR3 loop spans 13 amino acids. The V gene's germline CDR1 is KGHSH and CDR2 LQKENI. In nucleotides, the CDR3 is TGTGCCAGCTCACCTATGGGCGTCCAGCCCCAGCATTTT. Protein: CASSPMGVQPQHF.

This chain connects TRBV29-1 to TRBJ2-5; D possibly corresponds to TRBD1 (5 bases). Germline CDR1 and CDR2: SQVTM and ANQGSEA. V was shortened by 6 bases and J by 5 bases, with 7 bases between the two germline ends. The CDR3 extends over 10 amino acids. CDR3 sequence: CSVKGETQYF. DNA for the CDR3: TGCAGCGTGAAGGGGGAGACCCAGTACTTC.

This chain links TRBV3-1 (or the pseudogene TRBV3-2) with TRBJ2-7; D is perhaps TRBD1 (6 bases). The CDR3 sequence is 17 residues long. Germline loops: CDR1 LGHDT, CDR2 YNNKEL (reference sequence). V dropped 0 bases and J dropped 2 bases, with 17 bases sitting between them. The DNA of the CDR3 is TGTGCCAGCAGCCAAGATTTAGGCAGGGGCGAAGCCTACGAGCAGTACTTC. Protein sequence: CASSQDLGRGEAYEQYF.

The chain uses TRBV5-1 and TRBJ2-7; 7 nucleotides align to TRBD1. Losses at the gene ends were 1 base for V and 7 bases for J; bases not matched to a gene: 8. Germline CDR1 SGHRS, CDR2 YFSETQ. The CDR3 length is 14 residues. This chain's CDR3 is CASSLTSGGGEQYF. The CDR3 DNA is TGCGCCAGCAGCTTGACGTCAGGGGGTGGTGAGCAGTACTTC.